This TCR beta chain was sequenced during a study of cytomegalovirus exposure and HLA in healthy donors. Study conclusions and caveats: Among TCR beta chains, those listed as cytomegalovirus-associated numbered over 150.

PCR amplification relied on 60 Vbeta primers (plus 13 Jbeta primers). Here immunoSEQ multiplex PCR was the method, and the copy in TCRdb shows in-frame clones only, minus some. The repertoire holds 110,000 to 150,000 clones, with roughly 73% as singletons. In regard to this clone: What it binds is unknown.

The sample consisted of PBMCs. The source of this sequence is a human donor in good health.

The CDR3 loop is CSVEVTSETQETQYF. The CDR3 region has the DNA TGCAGCGTTGAAGTGACTAGCGAGACCCAAGAGACCCAGTACTTC. The rearrangement joins TRBV29-1 to TRBJ2-5; 8 bases are shared with TRBD2. Germline CDR1 SQVTM, CDR2 ANQGSEA. Trimming took 1 base from V and 1 from J; bases not matched to a gene: 5. CDR3 length: 15 residues.